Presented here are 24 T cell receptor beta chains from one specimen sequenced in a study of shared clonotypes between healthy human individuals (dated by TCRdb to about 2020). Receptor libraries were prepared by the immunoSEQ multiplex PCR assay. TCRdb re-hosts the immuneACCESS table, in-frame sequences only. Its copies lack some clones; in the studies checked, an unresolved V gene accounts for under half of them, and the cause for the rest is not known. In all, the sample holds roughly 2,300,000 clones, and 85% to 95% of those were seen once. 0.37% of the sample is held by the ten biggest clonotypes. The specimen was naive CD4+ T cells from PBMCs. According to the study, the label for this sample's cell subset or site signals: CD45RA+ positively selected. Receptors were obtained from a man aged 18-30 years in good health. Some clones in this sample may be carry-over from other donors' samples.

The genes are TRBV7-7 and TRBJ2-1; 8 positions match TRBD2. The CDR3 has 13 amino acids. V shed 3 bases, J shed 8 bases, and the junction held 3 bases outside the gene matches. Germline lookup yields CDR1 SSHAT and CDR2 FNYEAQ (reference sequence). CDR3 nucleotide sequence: TGTGCCAGCAGCTTGCTCGGGAGGGATGAGCAGTTCTTC. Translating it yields CASSLLGRDEQFF.

The CDR3 is CASTGGNSYEQYF. CDR3 nucleotide sequence: TGTGCCAGTACCGGAGGGAATTCCTACGAGCAGTACTTC. The chain employs TRBV25-1 and TRBJ2-7; D is possibly TRBD2 (6 bases). The germline V gene has CDR1 MGHDK and CDR2 SYGVNS. The V gene lost 9 bases and the J gene lost 1 base, with 13 bases spanning the gap. The CDR3 totals 13 residues.

The DNA of the CDR3 is TGTGCCTGGACGGAGGGGTTCTTCACAGATACGCAGTATTTT. Residues: CAWTEGFFTDTQYF. The chain links TRBV30 to TRBJ2-3; D perhaps matches TRBD2 (6 bases). With 4 bases removed from V and 2 bases from J, the gap between germline ends came to 13 bases. This CDR3 spans 14 amino acids. Germline V gene lookup returns CDR1 GTSNPN and CDR2 SVGIG (reference sequence).

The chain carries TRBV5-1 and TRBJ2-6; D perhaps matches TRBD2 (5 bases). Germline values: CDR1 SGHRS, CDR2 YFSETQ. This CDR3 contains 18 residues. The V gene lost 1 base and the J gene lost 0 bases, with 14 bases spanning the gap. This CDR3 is CASSLTRTSSSGANVLTF. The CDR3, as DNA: TGCGCCAGCAGCTTGACAAGGACTTCAAGCTCTGGGGCCAACGTCCTGACTTTC.

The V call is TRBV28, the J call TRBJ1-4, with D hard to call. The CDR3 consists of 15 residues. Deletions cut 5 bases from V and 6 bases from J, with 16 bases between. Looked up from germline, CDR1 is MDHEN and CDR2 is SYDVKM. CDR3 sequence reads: CASSRRSGWDEKLFF. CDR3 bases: TGTGCCAGCAGTCGCCGGAGTGGGTGGGATGAAAAACTGTTTTTT.

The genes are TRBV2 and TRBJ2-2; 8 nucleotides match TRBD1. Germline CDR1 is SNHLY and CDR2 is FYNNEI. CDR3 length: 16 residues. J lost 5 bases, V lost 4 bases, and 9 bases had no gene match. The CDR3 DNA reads TGTGCCAGCAGTGTTCTTCAGGGGGCGCAAACCGGGGAGCTGTTTTTT. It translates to CASSVLQGAQTGELFF.

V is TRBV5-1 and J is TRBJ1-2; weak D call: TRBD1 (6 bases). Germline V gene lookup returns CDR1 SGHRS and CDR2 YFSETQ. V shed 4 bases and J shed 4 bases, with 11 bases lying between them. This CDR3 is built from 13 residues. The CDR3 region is CASSAQGSYGYTF. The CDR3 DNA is TGCGCCAGCAGCGCTCAGGGGAGCTATGGCTACACCTTC.

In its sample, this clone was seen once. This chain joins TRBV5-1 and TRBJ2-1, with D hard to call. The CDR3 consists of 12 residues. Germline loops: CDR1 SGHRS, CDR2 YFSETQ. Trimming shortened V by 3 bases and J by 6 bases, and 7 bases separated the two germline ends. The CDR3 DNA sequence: TGCGCCAGCAGCTCTAGTTTCAATGAGCAGTTCTTC. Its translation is CASSSSFNEQFF. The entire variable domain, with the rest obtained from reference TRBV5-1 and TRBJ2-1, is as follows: KAGVTQTPRYLIKTRGQQVTLSCSPISGHRSVSWYQQTPGQGLQFLFEYFSETQRNKGNFPGRFSGRQFSNSRSEMNVSTLELGDSALYLCASSSSFNEQFFGPGTRLTVL.

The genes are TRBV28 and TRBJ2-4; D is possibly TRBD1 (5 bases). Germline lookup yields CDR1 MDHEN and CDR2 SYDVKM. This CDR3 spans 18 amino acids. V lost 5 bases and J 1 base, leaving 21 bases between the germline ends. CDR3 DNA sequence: TGTGCCAGCAGTAAAAACGCTGGGGCCCTTGACGCCAAAAACATTCAGTACTTC. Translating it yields CASSKNAGALDAKNIQYF. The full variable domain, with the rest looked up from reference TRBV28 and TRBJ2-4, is DVKVTQSSRYLVKRTGEKVFLECVQDMDHENMFWYRQDPGLGLRLIYFSYDVKMKEKGDIPEGYSVSREKKERFSLILESASTNQTSMYLCASSKNAGALDAKNIQYFGAGTRLSVL.

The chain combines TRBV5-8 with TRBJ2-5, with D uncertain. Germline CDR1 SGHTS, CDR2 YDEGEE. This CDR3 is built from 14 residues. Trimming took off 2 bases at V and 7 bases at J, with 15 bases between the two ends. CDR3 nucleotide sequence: TGTGCCAGCAGCTTCGTTGGACCCACGGGGACCCAGTACTTC. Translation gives CASSFVGPTGTQYF.

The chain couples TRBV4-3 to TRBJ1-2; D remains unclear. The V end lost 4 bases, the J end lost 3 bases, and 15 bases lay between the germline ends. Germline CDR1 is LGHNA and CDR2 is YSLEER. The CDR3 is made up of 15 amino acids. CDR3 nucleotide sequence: TGCGCCAGCAGCCCCCAGCCCAGCGGAGACTATGGCTACACCTTC. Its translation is CASSPQPSGDYGYTF.

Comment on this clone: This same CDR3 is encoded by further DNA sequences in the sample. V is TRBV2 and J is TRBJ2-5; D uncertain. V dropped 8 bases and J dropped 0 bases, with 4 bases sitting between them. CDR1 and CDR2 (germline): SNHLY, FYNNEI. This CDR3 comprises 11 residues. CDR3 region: CASGYQETQYF. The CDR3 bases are TGTGCCAGCGGGTACCAAGAGACCCAGTACTTC. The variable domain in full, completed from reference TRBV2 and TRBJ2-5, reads EPEVTQTPSHQVTQMGQEVILRCVPISNHLYFYWYRQILGQKVEFLVSFYNNEISEKSEIFDDQFSVERPDGSNFTLKIRSTKLEDSAMYFCASGYQETQYFGPGTRLLVL.

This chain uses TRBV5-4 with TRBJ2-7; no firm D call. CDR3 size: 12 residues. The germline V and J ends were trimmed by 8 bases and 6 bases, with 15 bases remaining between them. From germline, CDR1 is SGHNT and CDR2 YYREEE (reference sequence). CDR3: CARLLAGSEQYF. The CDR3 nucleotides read TGTGCCAGATTGTTGGCAGGAAGCGAGCAGTACTTC.

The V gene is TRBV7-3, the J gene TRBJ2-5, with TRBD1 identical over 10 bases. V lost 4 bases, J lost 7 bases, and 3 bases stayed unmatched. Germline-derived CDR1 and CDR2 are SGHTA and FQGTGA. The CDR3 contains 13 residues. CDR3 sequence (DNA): TGTGCCAGCAGCTCGACAGGGGGCGGGACCCAGTACTTC. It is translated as CASSSTGGGTQYF.

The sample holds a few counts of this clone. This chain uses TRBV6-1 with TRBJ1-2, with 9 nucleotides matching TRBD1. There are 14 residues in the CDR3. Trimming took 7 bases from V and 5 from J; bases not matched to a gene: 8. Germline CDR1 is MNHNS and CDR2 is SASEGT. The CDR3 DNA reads TGTGCCAGCATCCTCTCCGGGACAGGGTATGGCTACACCTTC. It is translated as CASILSGTGYGYTF.

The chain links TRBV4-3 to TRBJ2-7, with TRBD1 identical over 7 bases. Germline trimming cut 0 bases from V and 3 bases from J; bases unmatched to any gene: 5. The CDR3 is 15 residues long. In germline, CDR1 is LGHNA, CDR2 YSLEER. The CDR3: CASSQDGTDHYEQYF. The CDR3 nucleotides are TGCGCCAGCAGCCAAGACGGGACAGACCACTACGAGCAGTACTTC.

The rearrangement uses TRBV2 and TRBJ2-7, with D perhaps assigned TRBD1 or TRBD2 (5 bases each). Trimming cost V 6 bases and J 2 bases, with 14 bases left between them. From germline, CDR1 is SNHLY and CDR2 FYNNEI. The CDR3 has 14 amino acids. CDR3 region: CASRFLGVTYEQYF. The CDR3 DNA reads TGTGCCAGCAGGTTCCTGGGGGTAACCTACGAGCAGTACTTC.

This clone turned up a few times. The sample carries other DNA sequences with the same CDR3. The CDR3: CAISESSGEAFF. Written as DNA, the CDR3 is TGTGCCATCAGTGAGTCTTCAGGTGAAGCTTTCTTT. The rearrangement links TRBV10-3 to TRBJ1-1; no clear D. Trimming removed 0 bases from V and 7 bases from J, with 6 bases in between. There are 12 residues in the CDR3. Germline V gene lookup returns CDR1 ENHRY and CDR2 SYGVKD.

CDR3 coding DNA: TGTGCCAGCAGCACCATCGGGATAAGCACAGATACGCAGTATTTT. Protein: CASSTIGISTDTQYF. The chain employs TRBV28 and TRBJ2-3; D is perhaps TRBD2 (5 bases). The CDR3 is 15 residues long. V was clipped by 6 bases and J by 0 bases, with 13 bases between them. CDR1 and CDR2 from the germline V gene are MDHEN and SYDVKM.

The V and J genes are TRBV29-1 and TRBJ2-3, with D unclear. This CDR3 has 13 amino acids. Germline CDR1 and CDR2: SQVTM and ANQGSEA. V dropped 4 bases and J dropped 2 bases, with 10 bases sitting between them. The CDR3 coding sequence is TGCAGCGTTGTATATTGGAACACAGATACGCAGTATTTT. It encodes CSVVYWNTDTQYF.

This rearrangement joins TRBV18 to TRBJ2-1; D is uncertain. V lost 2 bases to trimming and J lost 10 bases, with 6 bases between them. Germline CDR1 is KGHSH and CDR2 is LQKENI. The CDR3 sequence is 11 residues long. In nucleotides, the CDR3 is TGTGCCAGCTCACCATCCACAGAGCAGTTCTTC. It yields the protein CASSPSTEQFF. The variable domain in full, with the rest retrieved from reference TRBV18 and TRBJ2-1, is NAGVMQNPRHLVRRRGQEARLRCSPMKGHSHVYWYRQLPEEGLKFMVYLQKENIIDESGMPKERFSAEFPKEGPSILRIQQVVRGDSAAYFCASSPSTEQFFGPGTRLTVL.

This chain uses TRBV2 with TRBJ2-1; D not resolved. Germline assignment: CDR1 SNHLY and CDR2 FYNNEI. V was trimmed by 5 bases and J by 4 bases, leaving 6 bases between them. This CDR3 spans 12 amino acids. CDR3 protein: CASSLGYNEQFF. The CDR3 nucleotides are TGTGCCAGCAGTTTGGGTTACAATGAGCAGTTCTTC. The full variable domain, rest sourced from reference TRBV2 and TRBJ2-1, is EPEVTQTPSHQVTQMGQEVILRCVPISNHLYFYWYRQILGQKVEFLVSFYNNEISEKSEIFDDQFSVERPDGSNFTLKIRSTKLEDSAMYFCASSLGYNEQFFGPGTRLTVL.

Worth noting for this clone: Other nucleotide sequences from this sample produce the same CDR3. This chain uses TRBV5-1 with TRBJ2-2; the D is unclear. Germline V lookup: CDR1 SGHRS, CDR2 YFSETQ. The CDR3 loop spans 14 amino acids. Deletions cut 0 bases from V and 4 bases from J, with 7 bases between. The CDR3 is CASSLVVSTGELFF. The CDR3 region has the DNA TGCGCCAGCAGCTTGGTGGTTAGCACCGGGGAGCTGTTTTTT.

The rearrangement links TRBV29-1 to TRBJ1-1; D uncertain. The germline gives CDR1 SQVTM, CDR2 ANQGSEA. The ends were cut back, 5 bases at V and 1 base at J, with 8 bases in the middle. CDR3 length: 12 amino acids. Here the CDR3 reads CSVRYRNTEAFF. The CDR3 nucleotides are TGCAGCGTTAGGTATCGGAACACTGAAGCTTTCTTT.